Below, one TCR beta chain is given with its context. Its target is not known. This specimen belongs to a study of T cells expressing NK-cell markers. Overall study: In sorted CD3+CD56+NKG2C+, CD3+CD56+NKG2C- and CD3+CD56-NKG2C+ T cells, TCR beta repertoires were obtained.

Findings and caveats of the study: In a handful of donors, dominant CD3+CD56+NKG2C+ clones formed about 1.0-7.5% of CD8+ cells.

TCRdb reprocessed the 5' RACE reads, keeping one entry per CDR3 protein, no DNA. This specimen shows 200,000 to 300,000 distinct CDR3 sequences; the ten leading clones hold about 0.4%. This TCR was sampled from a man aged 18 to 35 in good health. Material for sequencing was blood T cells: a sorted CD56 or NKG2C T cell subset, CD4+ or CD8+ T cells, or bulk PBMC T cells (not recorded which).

The CDR3: CASRGRDSNQPQHF. J is TRBJ1-5 and V is TRBV12-3 or TRBV12-4; TCRdb indicates TRBD1, and absent DNA this call remains unverified. The CDR3 has 14 amino acids.